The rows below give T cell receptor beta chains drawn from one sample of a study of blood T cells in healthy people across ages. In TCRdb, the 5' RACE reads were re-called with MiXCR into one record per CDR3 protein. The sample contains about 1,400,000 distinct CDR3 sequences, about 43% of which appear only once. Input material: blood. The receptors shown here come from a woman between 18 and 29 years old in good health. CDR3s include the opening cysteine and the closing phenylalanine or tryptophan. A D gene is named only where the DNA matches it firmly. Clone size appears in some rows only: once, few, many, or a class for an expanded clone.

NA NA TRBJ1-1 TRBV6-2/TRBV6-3 TGTGCCAGCACCTCTCTAGCAGCGAACACTGAAGCTTTCTTT CASTSLAANTEAFF
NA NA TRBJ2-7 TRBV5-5 TGTGCCAGCAGCCCGGCGGACTTACTATCCTACGAGCAGTACTTC CASSPADLLSYEQYF
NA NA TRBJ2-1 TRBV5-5 TGTGCCAGCAGCTTGCTAGAAAGGGGGTACAATGAGCAGTTCTTC CASSLLERGYNEQFF
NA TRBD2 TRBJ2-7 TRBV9 TGTGCCAGCAGCGTAGCGGCGGTAGCGGGGCCCTACGAGCAGTACTTC CASSVAAVAGPYEQYF
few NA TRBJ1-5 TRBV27 TGTGCCAGCAGTCCCAACGGGAATCAGCCCCAGCATTTT CASSPNGNQPQHF
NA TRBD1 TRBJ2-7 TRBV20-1 TGCAGCGCAGGGGCGCGACAGGGGGCGAACGAGCAGTACTTC CSAGARQGANEQYF
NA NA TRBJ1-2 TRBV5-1 TGCGCCAGCAGCTTGGTGGCAGACTATGGCTACACCTTC CASSLVADYGYTF
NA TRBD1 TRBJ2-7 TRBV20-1 TGCAGTGCTAGGCCGGGACAGGCCACCTACGAGCAGTACTTC CSARPGQATYEQYF
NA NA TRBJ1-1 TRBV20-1 TGCAGTGCTAGGCAAAAAAGGAGGGCTGAAGCTTTCTTT CSARQKRRAEAFF
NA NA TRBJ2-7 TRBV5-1 TGCGCCAGCAGCAGCGGGACAGTCGGCGAGCAGTACTTC CASSSGTVGEQYF
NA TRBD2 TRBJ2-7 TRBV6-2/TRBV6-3 TGTGCCAGCAGTTACGCGGGGGTAACCTACGAGCAGTACTTC CASSYAGVTYEQYF
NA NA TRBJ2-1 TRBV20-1 TGCAGTGCTAGTCGGGCGGCGGGGGAGCAGTTCTTC CSASRAAGEQFF
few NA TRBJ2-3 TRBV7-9 TGTGCCAGCAGCTTTAAGAGACAGATCACAGATACGCAGTATTTT CASSFKRQITDTQYF
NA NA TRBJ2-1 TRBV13 TGTGCCAGCAGCTTATTCCTCCGTGGGGAGCAGTTCTTC CASSLFLRGEQFF
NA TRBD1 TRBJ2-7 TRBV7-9 TGTGCCAGCAGCCCATACAGTGGGACAGCCTACGAGCAGTACTTC CASSPYSGTAYEQYF
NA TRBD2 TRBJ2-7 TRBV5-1 TGCGCCAGCAGCTTGGCCATGGGCGGGGGCTCCTACGAGCAGTACTTC CASSLAMGGGSYEQYF
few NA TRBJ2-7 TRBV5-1 TGCGCCAGCAGCTTGGATTCATTTAACGAGCAGTACTTC CASSLDSFNEQYF
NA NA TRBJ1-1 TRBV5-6 TGTGCCAACAGCTCCCCGGGGGACACTGAAGCTTTCTTT CANSSPGDTEAFF
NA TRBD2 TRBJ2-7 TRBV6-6 TGTGCCAGCAGTTCCGCGACTAGCGGCCTCAGCGAGCAGTACTTC CASSSATSGLSEQYF
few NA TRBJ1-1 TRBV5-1 TGCGCCAGCAGCTTGGCAGGTCCTGGGGAAGCTTTCTTT CASSLAGPGEAFF
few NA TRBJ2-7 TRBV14 TGTGCCAGCAGCCAAGAGAAGGCCAGCTCCTACGAGCAGTACTTC CASSQEKASSYEQYF
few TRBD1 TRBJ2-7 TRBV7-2 TGTGCCAGCAGCTTTTTCCTCTCCGGGACAGGGGGCTACGAGCAGTACTTC CASSFFLSGTGGYEQYF
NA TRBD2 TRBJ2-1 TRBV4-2 TGTGCCAGCAGCCCCACTGTCCCCCAGCGGGGGGTTTTCAATGAGCAGTTCTTC CASSPTVPQRGVFNEQFF
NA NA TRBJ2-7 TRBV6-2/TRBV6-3 TGTGCCAGCAGGGATGTCCTCACCTACGAGCAGTACTTC CASRDVLTYEQYF
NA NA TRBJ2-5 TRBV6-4 TGTACCAGCAGTGACTTCCCGTTTATGGAGACCCAGTACTTC CTSSDFPFMETQYF
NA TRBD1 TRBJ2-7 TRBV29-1 TGCAGCGCCGCCTTGACAGGGACCTCCTACGAGCAGTACTTC CSAALTGTSYEQYF
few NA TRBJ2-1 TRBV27 TGTGCCAGCAGGATGGACAGCTACAATGAGCAGTTCTTC CASRMDSYNEQFF
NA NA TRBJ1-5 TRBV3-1 TGTGCCAGCAGCAAGGGCAGGGGAGACTGGCCCCAGCATTTT CASSKGRGDWPQHF
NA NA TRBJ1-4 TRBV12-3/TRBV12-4 TGTGCCAGCAGTCTCTACGCCAATGAAAAACTGTTTTTT CASSLYANEKLFF